This TCR beta chain was sequenced during a study of T cell changes during pregnancy in multiple sclerosis. The V end was cut by 0 bases, the J end by 2 bases, with 10 bases between. The CDR3 loop spans 16 amino acids. Germline V gene lookup returns CDR1 MNHEY and CDR2 SVGAGI. Method: immunoSEQ multiplex PCR; TCRdb's copy keeps in-frame clones and lacks some. The sample includes tens of thousands of clones, over 80% of them seen just once. This TCR derives from a female donor with multiple sclerosis, enrolled in a pregnancy study. Material: peripheral blood, obtained after pregnancy. The chain carries TRBV6-5 and TRBJ1-4; D unclear. The DNA of the CDR3 is TGTGCCAGCAGTTACTCGAGTGTATGGACTAATGAAAAACTGTTTTTT. Amino acid sequence: CASSYSSVWTNEKLFF.